Presented here are 27 T cell receptor beta chains from one specimen sequenced in a study of identical twins. TCRdb processed the 5' RACE reads anew with MiXCR; each CDR3 protein has one entry. This table holds 650,000 to 750,000 distinct CDR3 sequences, approximately 21% found once. The same sample was also studied in work on T cells expressing NK-cell markers.

Sequenced sample: PBMCs. The receptor set was obtained from a young woman in good health.

This clonotype was seen repeatedly, ten times or more. The gene calls are TRBV29-1 and TRBJ2-3, with D perhaps matching TRBD2 (5 bases). V shed 4 bases and J shed 0 bases, with 8 bases lying between them. This CDR3 region has 13 residues. Germline V gene data show CDR1 as SQVTM and CDR2 as ANQGSEA. The CDR3 is CSVVARSTDTQYF. CDR3 sequence (DNA): TGCAGCGTTGTAGCGAGAAGCACAGATACGCAGTATTTT.

The J gene is TRBJ2-6, the V gene TRBV10-2; possibly TRBD1 for D (5 bases). Germline-derived CDR1 and CDR2 are WSHSY and SAAADI. The CDR3 has 14 residues. V was clipped by 7 bases and J by 0 bases, with 7 bases between them. The CDR3 DNA follows: TGCGCCAGCATAGACAGCTCTGGGGCCAACGTCCTGACTTTC. Protein product: CASIDSSGANVLTF.

V is TRBV12-3 or TRBV12-4 and J is TRBJ1-2; no reliable D call. V was shortened by 10 bases and J by 8 bases, with 5 bases between the two germline ends. This CDR3 has 8 amino acids. CDR3 bases: TGTGCCACGACCGGCTACACCTTC. Encoded protein: CATTGYTF.

CDR3 region: CSAGRGGPTYEQYF. The CDR3 DNA reads TGCAGTGCTGGAAGGGGGGGACCAACCTACGAGCAGTACTTC. The chain recombines TRBV20-1 with TRBJ2-7, with D possibly matching TRBD2 (7 bases). The V gene lost 5 bases and the J gene lost 2 bases, with 16 bases spanning the gap. Germline CDR1 DFQATT, CDR2 SNEGSKA (reference sequence). The CDR3 extends over 14 amino acids.

This clonotype was recorded many times. The CDR3 DNA follows: TGCAGTGCTTCCTGGGGGACACCTCCCTACGAGCAGTACTTC. Protein sequence: CSASWGTPPYEQYF. The gene calls are TRBV20-1 and TRBJ2-7; TRBD1 is a possible D gene (6 bases). Germline CDR1 is DFQATT and CDR2 is SNEGSKA (reference sequence). The V gene lost 5 bases and the J gene lost 2 bases, with 16 bases spanning the gap. CDR3 length: 14 residues.

This clonotype turned up a few times. This chain connects TRBV5-1 to TRBJ1-1, with D maybe TRBD1 (5 bases). The CDR3 has 16 residues. V gave up 1 base and J gave up 4 bases, with 17 bases separating them. CDR1 is SGHRS, CDR2 YFSETQ, per germline. The CDR3 sequence: CASSLTSTVKGTEAFF. As DNA, the CDR3 is TGCGCCAGCAGCTTGACCTCGACAGTGAAGGGCACTGAAGCTTTCTTT.

This chain links TRBV7-9 with TRBJ2-2; TRBD1 is a possible D gene (6 bases). Germline V gene sequence: CDR1 SEHNR, CDR2 FQNEAQ (reference sequence). The V end lost 4 bases, the J end lost 4 bases, and 16 bases lay between the germline ends. The CDR3 is 16 amino acids. The CDR3 coding sequence is TGTGCCAGCAGCTCGATACAGGGAATAGGCACCGGGGAGCTGTTTTTT. This sequence encodes CASSSIQGIGTGELFF.

The gene calls are TRBV20-1 and TRBJ2-6, with unresolved D. Per the germline V gene, CDR1 is DFQATT and CDR2 is SNEGSKA (reference sequence). Trimming left V 0 bases short and J 0 bases short, with 9 bases between. CDR3 length equals 16 residues. For the CDR3, the DNA is TGCAGTGCTAGAGATCAAGGGCGCTCTGGGGCCAACGTCCTGACTTTC. This sequence encodes CSARDQGRSGANVLTF.

The gene calls are TRBV12-3 or TRBV12-4 and TRBJ2-1; 8 bases agree with TRBD2. The CDR3 contains 14 residues. The V gene end was trimmed by 6 bases and the J gene end by 1 base; junction bases not matched to a gene: 2. CDR3 nucleotides: TGTGCCAGCAGAGCGGGGGATTCCTACAATGAGCAGTTCTTC. Protein product: CASRAGDSYNEQFF.

This clonotype showed up just a few times. The chain couples TRBV5-5 to TRBJ2-7; D remains unclear. Germline V gives CDR1 SGHKS, CDR2 YYEKEE (reference sequence). V was shortened by 4 bases and J by 2 bases, with 7 bases between the two germline ends. This CDR3 region has 12 residues. CDR3 sequence (DNA): TGTGCCAGCAGCCAGGTTCCCTACGAGCAGTACTTC. Translating gives CASSQVPYEQYF. Complete variable domain (other parts from reference TRBV5-5 and TRBJ2-7): DAGVTQSPTHLIKTRGQQVTLRCSPISGHKSVSWYQQVLGQGPQFIFQYYEKEERGRGNFPDRFSARQFPNYSSELNVNALLLGDSALYLCASSQVPYEQYFGPGTRLTVT.

The chain links TRBV5-1 to TRBJ1-6; TRBD1 agrees at 8 bases. The CDR3 runs to 15 residues. CDR1 SGHRS and CDR2 YFSETQ come from the germline V gene. With 0 bases clipped from V and 10 bases from J, the junction kept 6 bases outside the gene matches. The CDR3 loop is CASSLGDRNRSPLHF. The CDR3 nucleotides read TGCGCCAGCAGCTTGGGGGACAGGAATCGCTCACCCCTCCACTTT.

This chain joins TRBV5-1 and TRBJ2-5; D call uncertain. Between the trimmed V and J ends, which lost 1 base and 1 base, there was a span of 11 bases. The CDR3 extends over 15 amino acids. Germline lookup yields CDR1 SGHRS and CDR2 YFSETQ. Written as DNA, the CDR3 is TGCGCCAGCAGCTTGACGGCGGTACTCCAAGAGACCCAGTACTTC. Protein sequence: CASSLTAVLQETQYF.

The chain couples TRBV27 to TRBJ2-3; D gene unclear. The CDR3 has 11 amino acids. Trimming left V 8 bases short and J 4 bases short, with 7 bases between. The germline V gene has CDR1 MNHEY and CDR2 SMNVEV (reference sequence). The CDR3: CASRYADTQYF. The CDR3 bases are TGTGCCAGCCGGTACGCAGATACGCAGTATTTT.

The gene calls are TRBV12-3 or TRBV12-4 and TRBJ2-7; either TRBD1 or TRBD2 may supply D (5 bases each). V was clipped by 3 bases and J by 6 bases, with 15 bases between them. The CDR3 contains 14 residues. The DNA of the CDR3 is TGTGCCAGCAGTTTGGGGGAAGTGGAGTCCGAGCAGTACTTC. Its translation is CASSLGEVESEQYF.

This chain links TRBV29-1 with TRBJ1-1; weak D call: TRBD1 (6 bases). CDR1 is SQVTM, CDR2 ANQGSEA, per germline. The CDR3 covers 13 residues. Deletions cut 7 bases from V and 2 bases from J, with 14 bases between. This CDR3 reads CSARTAFNTEAFF. The CDR3 DNA follows: TGCAGCGCGAGGACAGCCTTTAACACTGAAGCTTTCTTT.

The gene calls are TRBV7-9 and TRBJ2-1; D remains unclear. This CDR3 contains 13 residues. In germline, CDR1 is SEHNR, CDR2 FQNEAQ (reference sequence). V lost 6 bases and J 9 bases, leaving 15 bases between the germline ends. The CDR3 coding sequence is TGTGCCAGCAGGCCCAACGATTACGGTGAGCAGTTCTTC. This encodes CASRPNDYGEQFF.

This clonotype was seen at least ten times. The chain joins TRBV10-3 to TRBJ1-2; 7 bases match TRBD1. The CDR3 extends over 12 amino acids. The V segment lost 6 bases and the J segment 8 bases; nucleotides outside the gene matches: 6. Germline V CDR1 and CDR2: ENHRY, SYGVKD. The CDR3 reads CAISSTGLGYTF. Here the CDR3 DNA reads TGTGCCATCAGCTCGACAGGGTTGGGCTACACCTTC.

CDR3: CASSQGGSGEQETQYF. The CDR3 nucleotides read TGCGCCAGCAGCCAAGGCGGGAGTGGGGAACAAGAGACCCAGTACTTC. The J gene is TRBJ2-5, the V gene TRBV4-1; 7 positions match TRBD2. Germline lookup yields CDR1 MGHRA and CDR2 YSYEKL. The V gene end was trimmed by 1 base and the J gene end by 2 bases; junction bases not matched to a gene: 7. CDR3 length: 16 amino acids.

The table lists this clonotype with many counts. V and J are TRBV5-1 and TRBJ2-7, with TRBD1 identical over 8 bases. The CDR3 sequence is 16 residues long. In germline, CDR1 is SGHRS, CDR2 YFSETQ. Germline trimming cut 4 bases from V and 4 bases from J; bases unmatched to any gene: 13. CDR3 sequence (DNA): TGCGCCAGCAGCGTGGATATTGGGACAGGCCAATACGAGCAGTACTTC. Protein product: CASSVDIGTGQYEQYF.

This clonotype was observed a handful of times. The chain recombines TRBV5-1 with TRBJ2-1; a possible D gene is TRBD1 (5 bases). From germline, CDR1 is SGHRS and CDR2 YFSETQ. The CDR3 runs to 16 residues. The V end lost 1 base, the J end lost 4 bases, and 15 bases lay between the germline ends. The DNA of the CDR3 is TGCGCCAGCAGCTTGATGGGGCCCTTACGTTACAATGAGCAGTTCTTC. Translation: CASSLMGPLRYNEQFF.

The rearrangement links TRBV6-5 to TRBJ2-1; 9 positions match TRBD1. The CDR3 has 15 residues. V was pared by 4 bases and J by 7 bases, with 8 bases of the junction left unmatched. Looked up from germline, CDR1 is MNHEY and CDR2 is SVGAGI. The CDR3 sequence is CASSSADRGWNEQFF. The CDR3 nucleotides are TGTGCCAGCAGTTCCGCGGACAGGGGATGGAATGAGCAGTTCTTC.

Many counts were recorded for this clonotype. V and J are TRBV14 and TRBJ2-6; D may be TRBD2 (6 bases). V lost 5 bases, J lost 2 bases, and 13 bases lay in between. The length of the CDR3 is 16 residues. Germline V lookup: CDR1 SGHDN, CDR2 FVKESK. In DNA form, the CDR3 reads TGTGCCAGCAGCACGGGACTCCTGGCTGGGGCCAACGTCCTGACTTTC. Its protein product is CASSTGLLAGANVLTF. The whole variable domain, remainder taken from reference TRBV14 and TRBJ2-6, is EAGVTQFPSHSVIEKGQTVTLRCDPISGHDNLYWYRRVMGKEIKFLLHFVKESKQDESGMPNNRFLAERTGGTYSTLKVQPAELEDSGVYFCASSTGLLAGANVLTFGAGSRLTVL.

The chain employs TRBV2 and TRBJ2-1; D remains unclear. The V and J ends lost 2 bases and 5 bases respectively, with 13 bases between them. Germline CDR1 and CDR2: SNHLY and FYNNEI. The CDR3 sequence is 15 residues long. CDR3 protein: CASSEKGFRHNEQFF. The CDR3 DNA sequence: TGTGCCAGCAGTGAAAAAGGGTTTCGTCACAATGAGCAGTTCTTC. The variable domain in full, completed from reference TRBV2 and TRBJ2-1, reads EPEVTQTPSHQVTQMGQEVILRCVPISNHLYFYWYRQILGQKVEFLVSFYNNEISEKSEIFDDQFSVERPDGSNFTLKIRSTKLEDSAMYFCASSEKGFRHNEQFFGPGTRLTVL.

This chain joins TRBV23-1 and TRBJ2-7, with 14 bases aligning to TRBD2. TRBV23-1 is an ORF, and what it does is uncertain. CDR3 size: 17 residues. The trim removed 3 bases at V and 3 bases at J, leaving 7 bases unmatched. CDR3 residues: CASSHGTSGGPNYEQYF. Here the CDR3 DNA reads TGCGCCAGCAGTCATGGGACTAGCGGGGGTCCTAACTACGAGCAGTACTTC.

This clonotype was counted only a few times. The chain has TRBV6-1 and TRBJ2-1; the D gene is possibly TRBD2 (6 bases). This CDR3 comprises 14 residues. Trimming removed 6 bases at V and 4 bases at J, with 13 bases between. The germline V gene encodes CDR1 MNHNS and CDR2 SASEGT. The DNA for the CDR3 is TGTGCCAGCAGACTAGCCCGAGGTTACAATGAGCAGTTCTTC. Translating it yields CASRLARGYNEQFF.

The V gene is TRBV12-3 or TRBV12-4, the J gene TRBJ2-1, with D possibly being TRBD1 (5 bases). V gave up 1 base and J gave up 5 bases, with 15 bases separating them. The CDR3 covers 16 residues. CDR3 protein: CASSLGSGIPNNEQFF. Here the CDR3 DNA reads TGTGCCAGCAGTTTAGGGTCAGGGATCCCCAACAATGAGCAGTTCTTC.

In its sample, this clonotype was seen a few times. The chain employs TRBV12-3 or TRBV12-4 and TRBJ2-4; D ambiguous. The CDR3 totals 17 residues. Trimming took off 7 bases at V and 1 base at J, with 20 bases between the two ends. The CDR3, as DNA: TGTGCCAGCACCCTCCTCAGGCCTTCCGAGGCCAAAAACATTCAGTACTTC. This gives the protein CASTLLRPSEAKNIQYF.